These 10 T cell receptor beta chains came from one sample sequenced in a study of T cell responses to AZD1222 COVID-19 vaccine. The method was immunoSEQ multiplex PCR; TCRdb's version includes in-frame clones alone and lacks a portion of them. The sample carries about 150,000 clones, approximately 93% recorded once. The sample here was peripheral blood, taken on day 0 of AZD1222 vaccination. All receptors derive from an adult in good health.

The V and J genes are TRBV7-2 and TRBJ1-2, with TRBD1 as a possible D gene (5 bases). The V end lost 1 base, the J end lost 1 base, and 7 bases lay between the germline ends. The CDR3 has 14 residues. Per the germline V gene, CDR1 is SGHTA and CDR2 is FQGNSA. The CDR3 region is CASSLGGGNYGYTF. CDR3 coding DNA: TGTGCCAGCAGCTTAGGCGGGGGTAACTATGGCTACACCTTC.

The rearrangement joins TRBV7-9 to TRBJ1-3, with TRBD1 matching over 11 bases. The CDR3 has 16 residues. With 5 bases clipped from V and 3 bases from J, the junction kept 6 bases outside the gene matches. The germline V gene has CDR1 SEHNR and CDR2 FQNEAQ (reference sequence). In DNA, the CDR3 is TGTGCCAGCAGCCCGGGGACAGGGGGATATGGAAACACCATATATTTT. Protein sequence: CASSPGTGGYGNTIYF.

The chain employs TRBV21-1 and TRBJ2-5. TRBV21-1 is annotated as a pseudogene. The CDR3 consists of 15 residues. The CDR3 is CASSKERGERETQYF. The CDR3 DNA reads TGTGCCAGCAGCAAAGAAAGGGGGGAGAGGGAGACCCAGTACTTC.

This chain uses TRBV30 with TRBJ2-1; 13 bases match TRBD2. This CDR3 spans 15 amino acids. Germline CDR1 and CDR2: GTSNPN and SVGIG (reference sequence). V was clipped by 5 bases and J by 3 bases; unmatched bases: 4. CDR3 nucleotides: TGTGCCTGGGGGACTAGCGGGAATCTCTACAATGAGCAGTTCTTC. Translating gives CAWGTSGNLYNEQFF. Drawing the rest from reference TRBV30 and TRBJ2-1, the complete variable domain is SQTIHQWPATLVQPVGSPLSLECTVEGTSNPNLYWYRQAAGRGLQLLFYSVGIGQISSEVPQNLSASRPQDRQFILSSKKLLLSDSGFYLCAWGTSGNLYNEQFFGPGTRLTVL.

The gene calls are TRBV5-1 and TRBJ1-2; D unresolved. Trimming stripped 0 bases from V and 8 bases from J, with 11 bases between. Germline V gene data show CDR1 as SGHRS and CDR2 as YFSETQ. This CDR3 is built from 13 residues. DNA for the CDR3: TGCGCCAGCAGCTTGGGTGAGGGTCGCGGCTACACCTTC. It specifies CASSLGEGRGYTF.

This clone was recorded a few times. The CDR3 here is CASSAGVQETQYF. CDR3 nucleotide sequence: TGCGCCAGCAGTGCGGGGGTTCAAGAGACCCAGTACTTC. The gene calls are TRBV10-1 and TRBJ2-5; the D gene is possibly TRBD2 (6 bases). CDR1 WNHNN and CDR2 SYGVQD come from the germline V gene (reference sequence). The CDR3 length is 13 residues. Deletions cut 4 bases from V and 2 bases from J, with 8 bases between.

This chain uses TRBV19 with TRBJ2-1; 13 bases line up with TRBD2. V dropped 9 bases and J dropped 2; count of bases not matched to a gene: 7. Germline CDR1 is LNHDA and CDR2 is SQIVND (reference sequence). The CDR3 runs to 16 residues. The CDR3 DNA reads as TGTGCCAGCAGACTAGCGGGAGGTCCGACCTACAATGAGCAGTTCTTC. It encodes CASRLAGGPTYNEQFF.

V gene TRBV18 combines with J gene TRBJ2-7; D gene uncertain. The CDR3 covers 17 residues. Germline CDR1 and CDR2: KGHSH and LQKENI. V gave up 2 bases and J gave up 0 bases, with 17 bases separating them. DNA for the CDR3: TGTGCCAGCTCACCAATCCAGTCCCGAATCCTCTCCTACGAGCAGTACTTC. This encodes CASSPIQSRILSYEQYF.

The chain uses TRBV6-1 and TRBJ2-1; 7 nucleotides line up with TRBD2. Germline CDR1 and CDR2: MNHNS and SASEGT. Trimming removed 4 bases from V and 0 bases from J; junction bases left unmatched: 6. CDR3 size: 16 residues. CDR3 DNA sequence: TGTGCCAGCAGTGTGCCTAGCGGATACTCCTACAATGAGCAGTTCTTC. Translation: CASSVPSGYSYNEQFF.

The chain recombines TRBV28 with TRBJ2-7; TRBD1 matches 10 bases. Germline V gene lookup returns CDR1 MDHEN and CDR2 SYDVKM. The CDR3 has 14 amino acids. Trimming took 3 bases from V and 5 from J; bases not matched to a gene: 4. For the CDR3, the DNA is TGTGCCAGCAGTTTCGGGACAGGGGAGAACGAGCAGTACTTC. Translating gives CASSFGTGENEQYF.